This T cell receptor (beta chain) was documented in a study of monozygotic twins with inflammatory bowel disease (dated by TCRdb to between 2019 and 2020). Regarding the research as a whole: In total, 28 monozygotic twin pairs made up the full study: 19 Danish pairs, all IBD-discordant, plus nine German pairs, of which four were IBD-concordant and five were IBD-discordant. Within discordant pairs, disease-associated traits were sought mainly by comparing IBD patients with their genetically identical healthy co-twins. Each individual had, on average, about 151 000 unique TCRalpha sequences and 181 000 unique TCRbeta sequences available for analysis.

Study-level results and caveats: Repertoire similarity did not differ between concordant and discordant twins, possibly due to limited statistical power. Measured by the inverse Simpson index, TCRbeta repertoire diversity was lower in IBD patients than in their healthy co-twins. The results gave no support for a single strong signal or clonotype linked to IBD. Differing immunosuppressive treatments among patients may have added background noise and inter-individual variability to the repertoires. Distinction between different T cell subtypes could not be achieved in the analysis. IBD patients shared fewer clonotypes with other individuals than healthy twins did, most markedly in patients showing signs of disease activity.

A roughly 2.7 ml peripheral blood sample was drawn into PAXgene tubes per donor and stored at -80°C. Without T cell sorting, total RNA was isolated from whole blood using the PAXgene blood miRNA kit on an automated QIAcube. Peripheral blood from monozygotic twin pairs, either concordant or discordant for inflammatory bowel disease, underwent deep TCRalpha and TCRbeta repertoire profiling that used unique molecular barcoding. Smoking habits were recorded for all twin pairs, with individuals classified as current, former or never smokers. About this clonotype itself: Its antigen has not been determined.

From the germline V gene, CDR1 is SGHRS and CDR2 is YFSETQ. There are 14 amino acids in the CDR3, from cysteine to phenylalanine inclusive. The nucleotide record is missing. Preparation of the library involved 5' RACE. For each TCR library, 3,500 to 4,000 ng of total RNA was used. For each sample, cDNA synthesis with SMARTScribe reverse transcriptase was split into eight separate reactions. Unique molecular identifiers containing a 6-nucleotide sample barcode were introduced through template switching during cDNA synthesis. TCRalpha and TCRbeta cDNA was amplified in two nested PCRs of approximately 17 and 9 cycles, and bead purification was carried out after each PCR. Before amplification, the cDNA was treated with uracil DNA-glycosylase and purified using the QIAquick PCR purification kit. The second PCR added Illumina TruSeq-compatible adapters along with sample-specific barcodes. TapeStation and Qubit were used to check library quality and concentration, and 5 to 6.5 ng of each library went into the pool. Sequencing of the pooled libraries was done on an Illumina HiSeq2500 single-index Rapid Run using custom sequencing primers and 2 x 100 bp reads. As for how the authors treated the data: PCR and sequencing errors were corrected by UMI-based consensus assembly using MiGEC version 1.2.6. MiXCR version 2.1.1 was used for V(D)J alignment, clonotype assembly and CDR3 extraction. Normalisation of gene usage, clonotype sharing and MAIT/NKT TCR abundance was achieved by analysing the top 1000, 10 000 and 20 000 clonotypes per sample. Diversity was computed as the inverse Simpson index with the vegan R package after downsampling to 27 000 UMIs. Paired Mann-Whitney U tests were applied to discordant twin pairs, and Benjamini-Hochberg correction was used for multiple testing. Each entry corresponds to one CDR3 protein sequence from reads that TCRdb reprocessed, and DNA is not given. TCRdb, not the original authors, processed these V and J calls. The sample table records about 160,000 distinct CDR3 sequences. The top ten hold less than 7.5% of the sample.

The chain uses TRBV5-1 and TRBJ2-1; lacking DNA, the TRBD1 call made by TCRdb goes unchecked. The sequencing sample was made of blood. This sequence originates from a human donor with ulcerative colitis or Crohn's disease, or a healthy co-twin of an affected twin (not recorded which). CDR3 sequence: CASSRRGIYNEQFF.